This is a list of T cell receptor beta chains from one sample in a study of blood T cell repertoires in COVID-19. Measured with immunoSEQ multiplex PCR; TCRdb has only the in-frame clones, and not every one. The sample yields more than 65,000 clones, 75% to 85% seen once. Sequenced sample: peripheral blood. These receptors all stem from a woman aged 60-70 years with acute or convalescent COVID-19. CDR3s include the opening cysteine and the closing phenylalanine or tryptophan. The D gene is left open where the match is weak. Only part of the rows carry a size: once, few, many, or a class if the clone is expanded.

v_call: TRBV5-1; j_call: TRBJ1-2; clone_size: once; d_call: .; cdr3_aa: CASSLESQMYGYTF; cdr3_nt: TGCGCCAGCAGCCTGGAATCACAGATGTATGGCTACACCTTC
v_call: TRBV12-3/TRBV12-4; j_call: TRBJ2-1; clone_size: once; d_call: .; cdr3_aa: CASSFPGEQFF; cdr3_nt: TGTGCCAGCAGTTTCCCGGGTGAGCAGTTCTTC
v_call: TRBV5-1; j_call: TRBJ2-5; clone_size: .; d_call: TRBD2; cdr3_aa: CASSLLSGGLETQYF; cdr3_nt: TGCGCCAGCAGCTTGTTGAGCGGGGGGCTGGAGACCCAGTACTTC
v_call: TRBV4-3; j_call: TRBJ2-6; clone_size: .; d_call: .; cdr3_aa: CASSQDDLGYYGANVLTF; cdr3_nt: TGCGCCAGCAGCCAAGATGACCTCGGGTACTATGGGGCCAACGTCCTGACTTTC
v_call: TRBV11-1; j_call: TRBJ1-1; clone_size: .; d_call: .; cdr3_aa: CASSWGQNTEAFF; cdr3_nt: TGTGCCAGCAGCTGGGGACAGAACACTGAAGCTTTCTTT
v_call: TRBV9; j_call: TRBJ1-2; clone_size: .; d_call: .; cdr3_aa: CASSVDAGVRGYTF; cdr3_nt: TGTGCCAGCAGCGTAGATGCCGGGGTGAGAGGCTACACCTTC
v_call: TRBV9; j_call: TRBJ2-7; clone_size: .; d_call: .; cdr3_aa: CASSVGQNYEQYF; cdr3_nt: TGTGCCAGCAGCGTAGGACAGAACTACGAGCAGTACTTC
v_call: TRBV2; j_call: TRBJ2-7; clone_size: .; d_call: .; cdr3_aa: CASARSLGNYEQYF; cdr3_nt: TGTGCCAGCGCCAGGTCGCTCGGTAACTACGAGCAGTACTTC
v_call: TRBV6-4; j_call: TRBJ2-7; clone_size: .; d_call: .; cdr3_aa: CASSDGCPGRFYEQYF; cdr3_nt: TGTGCCAGCAGTGACGGGTGCCCAGGGAGGTTTTACGAGCAGTACTTC
v_call: TRBV11-3; j_call: TRBJ2-5; clone_size: once; d_call: .; cdr3_aa: CASSLSGVRETQYF; cdr3_nt: TGTGCCAGCAGCTTGTCGGGGGTCCGGGAGACCCAGTACTTC
v_call: TRBV5-1; j_call: TRBJ2-1; clone_size: once; d_call: TRBD1; cdr3_aa: CASSGTAYNEQFF; cdr3_nt: TGCGCCAGCAGTGGGACAGCCTACAATGAGCAGTTCTTC
v_call: TRBV18; j_call: TRBJ2-7; clone_size: few; d_call: TRBD1; cdr3_aa: CASSPLGQGISYEQYF; cdr3_nt: TGTGCCAGCTCACCCCTGGGACAGGGGATCTCCTACGAGCAGTACTTC
v_call: TRBV4-1; j_call: TRBJ1-5; clone_size: few; d_call: .; cdr3_aa: CASSQDSVGNQPQHF; cdr3_nt: TGCGCCAGCAGCCAAGATAGTGTCGGCAATCAGCCCCAGCATTTT
v_call: TRBV6-5; j_call: TRBJ2-5; clone_size: once; d_call: TRBD1; cdr3_aa: CASSSRTGLGETQYF; cdr3_nt: TGTGCCAGCAGTTCACGGACAGGGTTAGGGGAGACCCAGTACTTC
v_call: TRBV3-1/TRBV3-2; j_call: TRBJ1-2; clone_size: .; d_call: .; cdr3_aa: CATSPIGSFNYGYTF; cdr3_nt: TGTGCCACCTCCCCCATCGGGTCTTTTAACTATGGCTACACCTTC
v_call: TRBV5-1; j_call: TRBJ1-1; clone_size: .; d_call: .; cdr3_aa: CASSPQGNTEAFF; cdr3_nt: TGCGCCAGCAGCCCACAGGGGAACACTGAAGCTTTCTTT
v_call: TRBV12-3/TRBV12-4; j_call: TRBJ1-1; clone_size: once; d_call: .; cdr3_aa: CASSLGGNTEAFF; cdr3_nt: TGTGCCAGCAGTTTAGGCGGAAACACTGAAGCTTTCTTT
v_call: TRBV6-2/TRBV6-3; j_call: TRBJ1-3; clone_size: .; d_call: .; cdr3_aa: CASSRPGQTQGNTIYF; cdr3_nt: TGTGCCAGCAGCCGACCTGGACAGACCCAAGGAAACACCATATATTTT
v_call: TRBV7-8; j_call: TRBJ1-2; clone_size: .; d_call: TRBD1; cdr3_aa: CASSLRGGTGAHYGYTF; cdr3_nt: TGTGCCAGCAGCTTAAGGGGGGGGACAGGGGCCCACTATGGCTACACCTTC
v_call: TRBV5-1; j_call: TRBJ2-7; clone_size: once; d_call: .; cdr3_aa: CASGQGETLEQYF; cdr3_nt: TGCGCCAGCGGCCAGGGTGAAACCCTAGAGCAGTACTTC
v_call: TRBV7-2; j_call: TRBJ2-2; clone_size: .; d_call: TRBD1; cdr3_aa: CASSFYRGTNTGELFF; cdr3_nt: TGTGCCAGCAGCTTTTACAGGGGAACGAACACCGGGGAGCTGTTTTTT